This T cell receptor (beta chain) came from a study of technical replicates of blood from a few donors. The method was immunoSEQ multiplex PCR; TCRdb's version includes in-frame clones alone and lacks a portion of them. This sample has tens of thousands of clones, with over 90% found just once. The V gene lost 0 bases and the J gene lost 3 bases, with 15 bases spanning the gap. Per germline, CDR1 MNHNS and CDR2 SASEGT. CDR3 length equals 17 residues. The receptor was isolated from a human donor in good health. Source material: T cells isolated from PBMCs. V is TRBV6-1 and J is TRBJ1-5, with D possibly being TRBD1 (6 bases). This chain's CDR3 is CASSEAGPGQPNQPQHF. CDR3 DNA: TGTGCCAGCAGTGAAGCGGGCCCCGGACAGCCCAATCAGCCCCAGCATTTT.